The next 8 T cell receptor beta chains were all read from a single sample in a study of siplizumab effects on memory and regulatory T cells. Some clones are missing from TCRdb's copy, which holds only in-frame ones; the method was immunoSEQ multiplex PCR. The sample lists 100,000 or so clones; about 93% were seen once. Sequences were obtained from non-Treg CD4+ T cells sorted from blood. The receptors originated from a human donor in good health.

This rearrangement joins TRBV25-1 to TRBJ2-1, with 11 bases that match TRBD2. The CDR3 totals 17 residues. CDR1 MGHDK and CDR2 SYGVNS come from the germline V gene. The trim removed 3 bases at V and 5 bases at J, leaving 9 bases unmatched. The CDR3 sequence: CASSDPYLTSGDNEQFF. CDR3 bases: TGTGCCAGCAGTGACCCATATCTGACTAGCGGGGACAATGAGCAGTTCTTC.

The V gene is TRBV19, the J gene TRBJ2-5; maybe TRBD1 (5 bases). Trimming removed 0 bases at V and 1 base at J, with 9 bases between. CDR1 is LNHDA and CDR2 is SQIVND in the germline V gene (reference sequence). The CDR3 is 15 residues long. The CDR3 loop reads CASSIDLTAQETQYF. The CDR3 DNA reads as TGTGCCAGTAGTATAGATCTGACAGCCCAAGAGACCCAGTACTTC.

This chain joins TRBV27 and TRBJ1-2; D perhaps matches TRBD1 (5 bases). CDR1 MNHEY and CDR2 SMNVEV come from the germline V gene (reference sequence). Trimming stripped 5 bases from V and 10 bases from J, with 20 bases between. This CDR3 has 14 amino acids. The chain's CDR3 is CASSLLGELKPYTF. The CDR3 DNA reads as TGTGCCAGCAGTCTTTTAGGGGAACTAAAACCCTACACCTTC.

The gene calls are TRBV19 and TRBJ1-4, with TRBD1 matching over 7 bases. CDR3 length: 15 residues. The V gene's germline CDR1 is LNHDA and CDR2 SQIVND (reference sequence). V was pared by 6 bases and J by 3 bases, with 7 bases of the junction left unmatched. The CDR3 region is CASRITGAANEKLFF. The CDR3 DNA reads TGTGCCAGTAGAATTACAGGGGCAGCTAATGAAAAACTGTTTTTT.

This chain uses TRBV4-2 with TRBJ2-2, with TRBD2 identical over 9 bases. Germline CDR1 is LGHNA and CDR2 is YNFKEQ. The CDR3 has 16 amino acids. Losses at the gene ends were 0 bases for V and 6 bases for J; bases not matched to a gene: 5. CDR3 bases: TGTGCCAGCAGCCAAGAGTGGGCGGGAGGGTCCGGGGAGCTGTTTTTT. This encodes CASSQEWAGGSGELFF.

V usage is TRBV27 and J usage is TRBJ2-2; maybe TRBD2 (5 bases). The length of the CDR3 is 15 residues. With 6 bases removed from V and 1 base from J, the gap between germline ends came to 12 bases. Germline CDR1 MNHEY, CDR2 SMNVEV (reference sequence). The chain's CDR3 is CASRPHGVNTGELFF. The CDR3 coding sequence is TGTGCCAGCAGACCCCACGGGGTGAACACCGGGGAGCTGTTTTTT.

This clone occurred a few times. The CDR3 DNA is TGTGCCAGTACATCCACCCAAGCGGGTACCTACGAGCAGTACTTC. Amino acid sequence: CASTSTQAGTYEQYF. The V call is TRBV19, the J call TRBJ2-7; a weak D match, TRBD2 (6 bases). V lost 7 bases to trimming and J lost 2 bases, with 18 bases between them. Germline V gene data show CDR1 as LNHDA and CDR2 as SQIVND (reference sequence). This CDR3 comprises 15 residues.

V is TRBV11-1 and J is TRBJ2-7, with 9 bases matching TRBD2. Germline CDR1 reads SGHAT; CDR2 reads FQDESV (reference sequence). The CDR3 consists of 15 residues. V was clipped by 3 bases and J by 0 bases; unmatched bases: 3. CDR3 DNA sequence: TGTGCCAGCAGCTTCGGCGGGAGGGGCTCCTACGAGCAGTACTTC. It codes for CASSFGGRGSYEQYF. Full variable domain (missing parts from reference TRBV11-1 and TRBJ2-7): EAEVAQSPRYKITEKSQAVAFWCDPISGHATLYWYRQILGQGPELLVQFQDESVVDDSQLPKDRFSAERLKGVDSTLKIQPAELGDSAMYLCASSFGGRGSYEQYFGPGTRLTVT.